Reported below is one T cell receptor (beta chain). Its specificity is unknown. The data were obtained in a study of CD8 T cells in Susac syndrome. Study-wide findings and caveats: An acknowledgment was made by the study that its TCR sequencing and HLA analysis involved relatively few individuals.

The patients who served as multiple sclerosis controls were treatment-naive and had stable or active relapsing-remitting disease that fulfilled the revised McDonald criteria. In contrast to the negatively isolated CD8+ and CD4+ T cells, TEMRA cells were FACS-enriched. Random hexamers primed reverse transcription of about 0.45 to 1 ug RNA. Amplification of TCR beta CDR3 across 54 Vbeta and 13 Jbeta was performed with immunoSEQ multiplex PCR. TCRdb re-called the immunoSEQ multiplex PCR reads with MiXCR, one entry per CDR3 protein. The data hold around 140,000 distinct CDR3 sequences, with approximately 95% observed a single time. The CDR3 consists of 16 residues. Germline V CDR1 and CDR2: SGDLS, YYNGEE. Losses at the gene ends were 4 bases for V and 7 bases for J; bases not matched to a gene: 15.

The rearrangement uses TRBV9 and TRBJ1-2; 8 bases line up with TRBD1. The receptor comes from a human donor with multiple sclerosis. Sequencing was performed on CD4+ T cells from PBMCs. The CDR3 region has the DNA TGTGCCAGCAGCTTCTCTCCGGGACAGGTTTTTTTTGGCTACACCTTC. Protein product: CASSFSPGQVFFGYTF.